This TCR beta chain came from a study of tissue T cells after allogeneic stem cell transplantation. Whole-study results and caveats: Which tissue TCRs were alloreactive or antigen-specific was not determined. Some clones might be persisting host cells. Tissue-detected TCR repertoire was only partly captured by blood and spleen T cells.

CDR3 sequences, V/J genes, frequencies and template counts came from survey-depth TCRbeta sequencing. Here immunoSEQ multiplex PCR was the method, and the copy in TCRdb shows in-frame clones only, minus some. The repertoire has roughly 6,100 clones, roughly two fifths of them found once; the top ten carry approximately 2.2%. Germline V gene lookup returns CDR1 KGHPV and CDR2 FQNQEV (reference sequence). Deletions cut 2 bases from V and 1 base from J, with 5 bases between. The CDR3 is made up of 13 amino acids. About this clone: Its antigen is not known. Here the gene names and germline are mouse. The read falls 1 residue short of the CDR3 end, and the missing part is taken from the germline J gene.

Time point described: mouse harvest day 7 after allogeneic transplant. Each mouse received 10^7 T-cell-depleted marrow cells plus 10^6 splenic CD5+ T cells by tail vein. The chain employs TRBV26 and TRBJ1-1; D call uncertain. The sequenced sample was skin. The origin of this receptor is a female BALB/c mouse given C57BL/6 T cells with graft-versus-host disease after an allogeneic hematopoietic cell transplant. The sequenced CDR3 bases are TGTGCCAGCAGTCTGGTTGGGAACACAGAAGTCTTC. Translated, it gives CASSLVGNTEVF. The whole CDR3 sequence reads CASSLVGNTEVFF. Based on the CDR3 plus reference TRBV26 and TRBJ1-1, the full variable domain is NSKVIQTPRYLVKGQGQKAKMRCIPEKGHPVVFWYQQNKNNEFKFLINFQNQEVLQQIDMTEKRFSAECPSNSPCSLEIQSSEAGDSALYLCASSLVGNTEVFFGKGTRLTVV.